Following are 25 T cell receptor beta chains from one sample sequenced in a study of T-cell reconstitution after alpha-beta-depleted transplantation in children (dated by TCRdb to about 2016). The library relied on PCR. TCRdb lists the instrument as Illumina HiSeq 2500. TCR library preparation used molecular barcoding, with unique molecular identifiers applied to normalize quantification of the TCRbeta repertoire. TCRdb itself trimmed the public reads at Q25 with fastp, ran MiXCR and retained productive beta chains. CDR3 protein sequences are deduplicated, and each keeps its most common genes and DNA. The sample table contains roughly 100,000 distinct CDR3 sequences; only one count was recorded for 6% to 9% of them. The ten largest clones capture 16% of the sample. Sample treatment or condition, as interpreted from the label and publication: allogeneic hematopoietic cell transplantation with graft depleted of TCRalphabeta T cells and CD19 B cells.

This specimen consisted of PBMCs, obtained before TCRalphabeta/CD19-depleted stem cell transplant. The receptors were sampled from a boy aged 2 to 10 with acute lymphoblastic leukemia, due to receive a stem cell transplant.

This clonotype was seen repeatedly, ten times or more. The V gene is TRBV12-3 or TRBV12-4, the J gene TRBJ2-6; tentative D call: TRBD1 (6 bases). This CDR3 has 17 amino acids. The V and J ends lost 5 bases and 2 bases respectively, with 16 bases between them. CDR3 DNA sequence: TGTGCCAGCAGTCCGAATGACAGGTGGGCTGGGGCCAACGTCCTGACTTTC. Encoded protein: CASSPNDRWAGANVLTF.

This clonotype was found many times. The J gene is TRBJ2-7, the V gene TRBV6-1; 7 bases align to TRBD2. Germline CDR1 reads MNHNS; CDR2 reads SASEGT. The trim removed 6 bases at V and 6 bases at J, leaving 11 bases unmatched. The CDR3 has 14 amino acids. CDR3: CASSRTRVELEQYF. In DNA, the CDR3 is TGTGCCAGCAGCAGGACTAGGGTTGAACTCGAGCAGTACTTC.

This chain joins TRBV4-3 and TRBJ2-2, with no clear D. CDR1 and CDR2 from the germline V gene are LGHNA and YSLEER. V lost 0 bases to trimming and J lost 2 bases, with 4 bases between them. The CDR3 loop spans 14 amino acids. CDR3 in amino acids: CASSQEFNTGELFF. CDR3 DNA sequence: TGCGCCAGCAGCCAAGAATTCAACACCGGGGAGCTGTTTTTT.

This clonotype was found a few times. The rearrangement uses TRBV28 and TRBJ2-3; 13 positions agree with TRBD2. The CDR3 has 17 amino acids. From germline, CDR1 is MDHEN and CDR2 SYDVKM. V trimming: 5 bases; J trimming: 4 bases; junction bases outside the gene matches: 9. This chain's CDR3 is CASSPSPGTSGADTQYF. CDR3 coding DNA: TGTGCCAGCAGTCCCTCTCCGGGGACTAGCGGGGCAGATACGCAGTATTTT.

This clonotype has a count of ten or more. The chain recombines TRBV7-9 with TRBJ2-7, with TRBD1 matching 7 bases. The CDR3 loop spans 15 amino acids. After removal of 5 bases from V and 0 bases from J, the junction contained 7 bases not matched to a gene. Germline V gene lookup returns CDR1 SEHNR and CDR2 FQNEAQ (reference sequence). The CDR3 coding sequence is TGTGCCAGCAGCAGGTCCGGGACAGTCTCCTACGAGCAGTACTTC. Translating gives CASSRSGTVSYEQYF.

This clonotype was recorded many times. This chain uses TRBV13 with TRBJ2-7; 10 nucleotides align to TRBD1. The CDR3 has 14 amino acids. CDR1 and CDR2 from the germline V gene are PRHDT and FYEKMQ (reference sequence). V shed 3 bases and J 3 bases; nucleotides not matched to a gene: 2. The CDR3 reads CASSLGQGYYEQYF. CDR3 sequence (DNA): TGTGCCAGCAGCTTGGGACAGGGGTACTACGAGCAGTACTTC.

A few counts support this clonotype. The chain uses TRBV4-1 and TRBJ2-1, with 10 bases fitting TRBD2. Germline trimming cut 2 bases from V and 5 bases from J; bases unmatched to any gene: 9. Germline CDR1 MGHRA, CDR2 YSYEKL. The CDR3 totals 17 residues. CDR3 coding DNA: TGCGCCAGCAGCCAAAGATTAGCGGGGGGTTCGGACAATGAGCAGTTCTTC. Protein sequence: CASSQRLAGGSDNEQFF.

The table lists this clonotype with many counts. The V gene is TRBV20-1, the J gene TRBJ1-1, with D unresolved. This CDR3 comprises 10 residues. With 3 bases removed from V and 8 bases from J, the gap between germline ends came to 7 bases. CDR1 and CDR2 (germline): DFQATT, SNEGSKA (reference sequence). The CDR3, as DNA: TGCAGTGCTAGTTGGGAAGAAGCTTTCTTT. Encoded protein: CSASWEEAFF.

This clonotype was picked up many times. The chain employs TRBV27 and TRBJ2-5; 14 bases agree with TRBD2. The germline V gene has CDR1 MNHEY and CDR2 SMNVEV (reference sequence). The CDR3 has 18 residues. V lost 6 bases to trimming and J lost 2 bases; unmatched junction nucleotides: 11. The CDR3 DNA reads TGTGCCAGCAGCGCATGGGGACTAGCGGGGGATCATCAAGAGACCCAGTACTTC. This codes for CASSAWGLAGDHQETQYF.

This chain uses TRBV4-2 with TRBJ1-4; D not certain. The CDR3 has 15 amino acids. Germline-derived CDR1 and CDR2 are LGHNA and YNFKEQ. Trimming took 1 base from V and 10 from J, leaving 16 bases between them. The CDR3 coding sequence is TGTGCCAGCAGCCAAGCGGCAGACATTAGAGGAAAACTGTTTTTT. It specifies CASSQAADIRGKLFF.

This clonotype occurred many times. The V gene is TRBV7-3, the J gene TRBJ1-6; TRBD1 aligns across 8 bases. Germline values: CDR1 SGHTA, CDR2 FQGTGA. The CDR3 is made up of 15 amino acids. V shed 2 bases, J shed 8 bases, and the junction held 5 bases outside the gene matches. The CDR3 loop reads CASSLGTGSYSPLHF. The CDR3, as DNA: TGTGCCAGCAGCTTAGGGACAGGATCTTATTCACCCCTCCACTTT.

In this sample, this clonotype turned up many times. V and J are TRBV6-1 and TRBJ2-1; D possibly uses TRBD1 or TRBD2 (5 bases each). The V end was cut by 9 bases, the J end by 2 bases, with 14 bases between. The CDR3 is 14 residues long. Germline CDR1 MNHNS, CDR2 SASEGT. In DNA, the CDR3 is TGTGCCAGTAACCGGGACGGCCCCTACAATGAGCAGTTCTTC. This codes for CASNRDGPYNEQFF.

This clonotype was seen many times. The chain is built from TRBV4-3 and TRBJ2-1; 7 bases match TRBD2. The germline gives CDR1 LGHNA, CDR2 YSLEER. The V and J ends lost 3 bases and 2 bases, in that order; junction bases with no gene match: 4. The CDR3 spans 15 residues. The CDR3 spells CASSQAREAYNEQFF. CDR3 bases: TGCGCCAGCAGCCAGGCCCGGGAGGCCTACAATGAGCAGTTCTTC.

This clonotype appeared many times. J is TRBJ2-2 and V is TRBV4-3; D is unresolved. The CDR3 is 14 amino acids. V lost 5 bases to trimming and J lost 4 bases, with 11 bases between them. CDR1 is LGHNA, CDR2 YSLEER, per germline. The CDR3: CASSVRWATGELFF. Here the CDR3 DNA reads TGCGCCAGCAGCGTCCGATGGGCCACCGGGGAGCTGTTTTTT.

This clonotype was detected ten times or more. The gene calls are TRBV20-1 and TRBJ2-7; TRBD2 is a possible D gene (6 bases). CDR1 is DFQATT, CDR2 SNEGSKA, per germline (reference sequence). The CDR3 is 16 amino acids. V was shortened by 0 bases and J by 0 bases, with 15 bases between the two germline ends. CDR3 loop: CSARDPRRAPSYEQYF. The DNA of the CDR3 is TGCAGTGCTAGAGATCCCCGGAGGGCCCCCTCCTACGAGCAGTACTTC.

At least ten counts were recorded for this clonotype. This chain connects TRBV12-3 or TRBV12-4 to TRBJ2-3; 11 bases are shared with TRBD2. The V and J ends lost 8 bases and 1 base, in that order; junction bases with no gene match: 11. The CDR3 length is 17 residues. In DNA form, the CDR3 reads TGTGCCAGCGCAGTTGGTAGCGGGGGGGCCGGCACAGATACGCAGTATTTT. Translated, it gives CASAVGSGGAGTDTQYF.

This clonotype was counted at least ten times. The chain has TRBV9 and TRBJ2-1; D may match TRBD1 or TRBD2 (5 bases each). There are 14 residues in the CDR3. Germline V gene lookup returns CDR1 SGDLS and CDR2 YYNGEE. V gave up 0 bases and J gave up 10 bases, with 14 bases separating them. The CDR3, as DNA: TGTGCCAGCAGCGTAGACGGGGCTTCCGGGGAGCAGTTCTTC. Translation: CASSVDGASGEQFF.

The rearrangement joins TRBV6-2 or TRBV6-3 to TRBJ1-3, with 11 bases identical to TRBD1. Germline V gene data show CDR1 as MNHEY and CDR2 as SVGEGT. The CDR3 totals 17 residues. V shed 6 bases, J shed 4 bases, and the junction held 11 bases outside the gene matches. DNA for the CDR3: TGTGCCAGCAGCCCCGATACCGGACAGGGGGCCGGAAACACCATATATTTT. Its protein is CASSPDTGQGAGNTIYF.

This clonotype was seen at least ten times. The rearrangement joins TRBV10-3 to TRBJ1-2; 7 bases are shared with TRBD1. With V trimmed by 8 bases and J by 5 bases, 5 bases remained unmatched. Germline values: CDR1 ENHRY, CDR2 SYGVKD. This CDR3 comprises 12 residues. The CDR3 here is CAIPNRGYGYTF. CDR3 DNA: TGTGCCATCCCAAACAGGGGATATGGCTACACCTTC.

This clonotype was observed at least ten times. The J gene is TRBJ2-7, the V gene TRBV19, with D perhaps assigned TRBD1 or TRBD2 (6 bases each). V dropped 5 bases and J dropped 2 bases, with 13 bases sitting between them. The germline V gene encodes CDR1 LNHDA and CDR2 SQIVND (reference sequence). The CDR3 is made up of 14 amino acids. Here the CDR3 DNA reads TGTGCCAGTAGTGAGGGGGGCGGAACCTACGAGCAGTACTTC. This sequence encodes CASSEGGGTYEQYF.

This clonotype showed up many times. The V call is TRBV12-3 or TRBV12-4, the J call TRBJ2-5; 12 bases are a match to TRBD2. The J segment lost 1 base and the V segment lost 4 bases, leaving 4 bases of the junction unmatched. CDR3 length equals 16 residues. The CDR3 coding sequence is TGTGCCAGCAGTTCCCGGACTAGCGGGGCCCAAGAGACCCAGTACTTC. Its protein product is CASSSRTSGAQETQYF.

This clonotype was seen at least ten times. The chain joins TRBV5-1 to TRBJ2-3, with TRBD1 matching 7 bases. The CDR3 loop spans 15 amino acids. V was clipped by 4 bases and J by 0 bases; unmatched bases: 5. Germline assignment: CDR1 SGHRS and CDR2 YFSETQ. CDR3 DNA: TGCGCCAGCAGCCCTCGGACAGGAAGCACAGATACGCAGTATTTT. This encodes CASSPRTGSTDTQYF.

This clonotype was found a few times. The chain recombines TRBV20-1 with TRBJ1-5, with D possibly TRBD1 on 6 matching bases. V was trimmed by 3 bases and J by 0 bases, leaving 15 bases between them. Germline CDR1 reads DFQATT; CDR2 reads SNEGSKA (reference sequence). This CDR3 is built from 16 residues. Written as DNA, the CDR3 is TGCAGTGCTAGGACGACTCAGGGGTCTAGCAATCAGCCCCAGCATTTT. Protein: CSARTTQGSSNQPQHF.

The chain recombines TRBV25-1 with TRBJ2-7; 7 bases fit TRBD1. Trimming removed 4 bases from V and 3 bases from J; junction bases left unmatched: 6. CDR3 length equals 14 residues. Germline V gives CDR1 MGHDK, CDR2 SYGVNS. The CDR3 loop reads CASSADRDNYEQYF. CDR3 bases: TGTGCCAGCAGTGCCGACAGGGATAACTACGAGCAGTACTTC.

The chain has TRBV25-1 and TRBJ2-5; D is undetermined. The CDR3 covers 13 residues. The ends were cut back, 1 base at V and 0 bases at J, with 3 bases in the middle. Per the germline V gene, CDR1 is MGHDK and CDR2 is SYGVNS. The CDR3, as DNA: TGTGCCAGCAGTGAATCGAACCAAGAGACCCAGTACTTC. This sequence encodes CASSESNQETQYF. Drawing the rest from reference TRBV25-1 and TRBJ2-5, the complete variable domain is EADIYQTPRYLVIGTGKKITLECSQTMGHDKMYWYQQDPGMELHLIHYSYGVNSTEKGDLSSESTVSRIRTEHFPLTLESARPSHTSQYLCASSESNQETQYFGPGTRLLVL.